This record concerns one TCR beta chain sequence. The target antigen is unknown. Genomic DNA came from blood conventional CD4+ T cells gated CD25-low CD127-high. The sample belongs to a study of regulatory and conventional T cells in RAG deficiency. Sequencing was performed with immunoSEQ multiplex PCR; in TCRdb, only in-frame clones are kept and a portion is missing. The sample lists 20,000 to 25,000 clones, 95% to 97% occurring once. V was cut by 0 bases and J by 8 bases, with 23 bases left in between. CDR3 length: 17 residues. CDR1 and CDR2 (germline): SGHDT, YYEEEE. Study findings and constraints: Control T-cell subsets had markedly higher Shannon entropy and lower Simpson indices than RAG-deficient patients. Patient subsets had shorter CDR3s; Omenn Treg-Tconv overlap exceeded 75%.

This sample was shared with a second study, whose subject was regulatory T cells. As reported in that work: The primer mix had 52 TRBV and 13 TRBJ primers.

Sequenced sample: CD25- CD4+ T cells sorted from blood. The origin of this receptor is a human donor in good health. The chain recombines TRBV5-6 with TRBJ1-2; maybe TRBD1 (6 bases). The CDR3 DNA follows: TGTGCCAGCAGCTTGGTGGGGGCATTTCGACTGGCCTCGGGCTACACCTTC. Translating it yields CASSLVGAFRLASGYTF.